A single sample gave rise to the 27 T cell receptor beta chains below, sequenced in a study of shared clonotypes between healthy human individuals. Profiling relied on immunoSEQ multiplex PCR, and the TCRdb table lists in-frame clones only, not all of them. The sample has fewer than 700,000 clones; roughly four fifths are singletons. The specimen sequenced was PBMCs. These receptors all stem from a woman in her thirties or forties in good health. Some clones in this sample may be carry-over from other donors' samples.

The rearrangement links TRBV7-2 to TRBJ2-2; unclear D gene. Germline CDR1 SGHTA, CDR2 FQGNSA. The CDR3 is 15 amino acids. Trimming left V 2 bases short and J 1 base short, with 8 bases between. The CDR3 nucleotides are TGTGCCAGCAGCTTACAGCATCTGAACACCGGGGAGCTGTTTTTT. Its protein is CASSLQHLNTGELFF.

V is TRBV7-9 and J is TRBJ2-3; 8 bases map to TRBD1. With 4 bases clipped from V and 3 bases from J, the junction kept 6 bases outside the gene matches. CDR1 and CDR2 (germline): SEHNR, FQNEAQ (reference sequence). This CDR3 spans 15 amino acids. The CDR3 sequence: CASSSTGVSTDTQYF. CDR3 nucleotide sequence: TGTGCCAGCAGCTCGACAGGGGTGTCAACAGATACGCAGTATTTT.

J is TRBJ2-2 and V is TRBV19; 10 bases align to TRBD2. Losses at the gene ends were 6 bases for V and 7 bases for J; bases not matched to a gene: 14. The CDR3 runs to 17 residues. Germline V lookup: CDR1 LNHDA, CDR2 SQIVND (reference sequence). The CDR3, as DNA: TGTGCCAGTAGGCAAAACCGGGGAACTAGCGGGATCGGGGAGCTGTTTTTT. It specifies CASRQNRGTSGIGELFF.

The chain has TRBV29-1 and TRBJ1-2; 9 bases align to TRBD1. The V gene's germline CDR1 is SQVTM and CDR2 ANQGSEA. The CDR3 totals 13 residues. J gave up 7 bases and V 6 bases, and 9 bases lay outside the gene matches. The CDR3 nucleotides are TGCAGCGTCGGTACACAGGGGGCTAGTGGCTACACCTTC. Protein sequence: CSVGTQGASGYTF.

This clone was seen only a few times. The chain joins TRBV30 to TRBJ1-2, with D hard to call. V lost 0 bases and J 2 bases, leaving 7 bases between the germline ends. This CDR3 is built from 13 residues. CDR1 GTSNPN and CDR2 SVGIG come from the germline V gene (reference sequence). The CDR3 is CAWSVGQNYGYTF. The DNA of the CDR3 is TGTGCCTGGAGTGTCGGGCAGAACTATGGCTACACCTTC.

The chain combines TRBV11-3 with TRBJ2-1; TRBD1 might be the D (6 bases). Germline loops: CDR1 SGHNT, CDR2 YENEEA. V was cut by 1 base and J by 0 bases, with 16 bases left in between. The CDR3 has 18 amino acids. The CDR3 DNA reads TGTGCCAGCAGCTTAGGACCAGGGGCCGCGAGCTCCTACAATGAGCAGTTCTTC. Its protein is CASSLGPGAASSYNEQFF.

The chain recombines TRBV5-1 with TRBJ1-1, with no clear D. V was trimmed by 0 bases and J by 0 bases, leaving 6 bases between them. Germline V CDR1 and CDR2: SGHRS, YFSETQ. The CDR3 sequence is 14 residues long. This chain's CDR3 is CASSLVDLNTEAFF. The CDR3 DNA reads TGCGCCAGCAGCTTGGTAGACCTGAACACTGAAGCTTTCTTT.

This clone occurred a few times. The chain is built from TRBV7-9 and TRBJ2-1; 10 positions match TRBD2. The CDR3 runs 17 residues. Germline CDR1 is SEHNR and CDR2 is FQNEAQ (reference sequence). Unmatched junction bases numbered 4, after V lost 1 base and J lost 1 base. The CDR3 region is CASSLGLAGVSYNEQFF. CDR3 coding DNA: TGTGCCAGCAGCTTAGGGCTAGCGGGAGTATCCTACAATGAGCAGTTCTTC.

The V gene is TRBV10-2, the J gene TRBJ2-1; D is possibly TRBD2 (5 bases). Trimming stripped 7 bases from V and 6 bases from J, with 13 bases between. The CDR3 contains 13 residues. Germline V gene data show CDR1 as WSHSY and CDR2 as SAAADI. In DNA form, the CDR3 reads TGCGCCAGCACGTCGGGGAGAGGCAATGAGCAGTTCTTC. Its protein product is CASTSGRGNEQFF.

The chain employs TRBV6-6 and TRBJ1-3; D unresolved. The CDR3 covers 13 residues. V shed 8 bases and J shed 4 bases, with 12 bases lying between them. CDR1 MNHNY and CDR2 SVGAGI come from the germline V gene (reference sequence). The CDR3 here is CASSQAGGNTIYF. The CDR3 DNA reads TGTGCCAGCTCACAAGCAGGAGGAAACACCATATATTTT.

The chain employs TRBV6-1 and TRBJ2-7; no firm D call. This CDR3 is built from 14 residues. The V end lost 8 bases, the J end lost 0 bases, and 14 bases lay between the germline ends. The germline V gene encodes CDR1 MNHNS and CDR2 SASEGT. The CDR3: CASRMGESSYEQYF. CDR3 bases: TGTGCCAGCCGGATGGGCGAGAGCTCCTACGAGCAGTACTTC.

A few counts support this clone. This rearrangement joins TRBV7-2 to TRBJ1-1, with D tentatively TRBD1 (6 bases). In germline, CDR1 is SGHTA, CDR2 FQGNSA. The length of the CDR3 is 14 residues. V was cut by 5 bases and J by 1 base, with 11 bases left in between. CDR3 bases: TGTGCCAGCAGCCACAGGGAAAGGAACACTGAAGCTTTCTTT. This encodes CASSHRERNTEAFF.

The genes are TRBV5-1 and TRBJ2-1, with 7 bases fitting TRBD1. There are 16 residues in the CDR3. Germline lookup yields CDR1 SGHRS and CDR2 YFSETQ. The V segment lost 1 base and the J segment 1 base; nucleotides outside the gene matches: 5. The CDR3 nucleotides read TGCGCCAGCAGCTTGAGTCAGGGGGTATCCTACAATGAGCAGTTCTTC. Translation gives CASSLSQGVSYNEQFF.

In nucleotides, the CDR3 is TGTGCCAGCAGCCCTATAGCGGGAGGGAGAACCACCGGGGAGCTGTTTTTT. Protein sequence: CASSPIAGGRTTGELFF. The rearrangement joins TRBV28 to TRBJ2-2; 11 positions match TRBD2. Trimming at V came to 6 bases and at J to 4 bases, leaving 10 bases not matched to a gene. The CDR3 extends over 17 amino acids. The germline CDR1 and CDR2 sequences are MDHEN and SYDVKM.

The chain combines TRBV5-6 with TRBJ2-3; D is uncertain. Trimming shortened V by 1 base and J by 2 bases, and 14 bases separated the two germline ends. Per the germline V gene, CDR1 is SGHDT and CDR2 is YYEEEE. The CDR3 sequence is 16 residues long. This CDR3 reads CASSLLSRASTDTQYF. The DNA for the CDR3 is TGTGCCAGCAGCTTGTTGTCCCGCGCATCCACAGATACGCAGTATTTT.

The CDR3 bases are TGCGCCAGCAGCTTCGAACAGCCGAACACCGGGGAGCTGTTTTTT. Residues: CASSFEQPNTGELFF. This rearrangement joins TRBV5-1 to TRBJ2-2; D not resolved. Trimming left V 2 bases short and J 0 bases short, with 8 bases between. The CDR3 spans 15 residues. Looked up from germline, CDR1 is SGHRS and CDR2 is YFSETQ.

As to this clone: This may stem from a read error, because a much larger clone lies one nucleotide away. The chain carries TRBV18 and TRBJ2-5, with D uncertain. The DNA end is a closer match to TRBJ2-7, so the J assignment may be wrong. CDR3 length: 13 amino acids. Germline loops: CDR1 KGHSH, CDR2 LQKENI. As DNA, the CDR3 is TGTGCCAGCTCAGAGGTACAGACCTACGAGCAGTACTTC. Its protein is CASSEVQTYEQYF.

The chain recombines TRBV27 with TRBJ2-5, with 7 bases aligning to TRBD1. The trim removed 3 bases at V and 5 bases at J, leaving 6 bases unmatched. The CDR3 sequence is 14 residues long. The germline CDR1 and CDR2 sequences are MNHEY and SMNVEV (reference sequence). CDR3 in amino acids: CASSFGDSRETQYF. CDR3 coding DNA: TGTGCCAGCAGTTTCGGGGACAGTCGGGAGACCCAGTACTTC.

CDR3 DNA: TGTGCCAGCAGTGGGGAGAGCTCCTACAATGAGCAGTTCTTC. It specifies CASSGESSYNEQFF. V is TRBV2 and J is TRBJ2-1, with D tentatively TRBD2 (5 bases). V lost 4 bases, J lost 0 bases, and 7 bases lay in between. This CDR3 region has 14 residues. Looked up from germline, CDR1 is SNHLY and CDR2 is FYNNEI.

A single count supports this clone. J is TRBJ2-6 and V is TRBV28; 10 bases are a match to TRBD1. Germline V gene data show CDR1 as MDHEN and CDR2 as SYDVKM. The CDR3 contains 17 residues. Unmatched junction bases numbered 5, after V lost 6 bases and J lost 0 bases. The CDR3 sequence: CASSSGTGDSGANVLTF. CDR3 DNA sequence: TGTGCCAGCAGCTCCGGGACAGGGGACTCTGGGGCCAACGTCCTGACTTTC.

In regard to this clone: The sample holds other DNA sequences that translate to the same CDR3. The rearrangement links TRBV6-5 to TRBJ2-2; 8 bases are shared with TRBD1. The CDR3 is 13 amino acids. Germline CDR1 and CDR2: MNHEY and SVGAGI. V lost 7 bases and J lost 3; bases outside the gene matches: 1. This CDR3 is CASKTGDTGELFF. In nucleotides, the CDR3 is TGTGCCAGCAAGACAGGGGACACCGGGGAGCTGTTTTTT.

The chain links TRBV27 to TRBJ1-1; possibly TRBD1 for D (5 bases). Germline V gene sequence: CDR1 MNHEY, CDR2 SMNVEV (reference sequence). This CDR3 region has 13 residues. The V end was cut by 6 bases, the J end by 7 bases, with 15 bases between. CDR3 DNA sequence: TGTGCCAGCAGAACCCCAGGGAGGGTTGAAGCTTTCTTT. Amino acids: CASRTPGRVEAFF.

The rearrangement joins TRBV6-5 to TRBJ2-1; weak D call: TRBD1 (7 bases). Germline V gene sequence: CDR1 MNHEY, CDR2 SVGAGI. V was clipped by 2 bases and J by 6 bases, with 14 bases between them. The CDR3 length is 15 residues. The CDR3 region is CASSYGPGGSNEQFF. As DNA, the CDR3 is TGTGCCAGCAGTTACGGTCCAGGGGGGTCCAATGAGCAGTTCTTC.

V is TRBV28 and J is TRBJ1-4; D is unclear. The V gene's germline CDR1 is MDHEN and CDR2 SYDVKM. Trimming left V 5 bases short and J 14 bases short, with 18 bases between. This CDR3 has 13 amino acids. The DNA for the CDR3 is TGTGCCAGCAGTCCCGGGGTTGACCTCGGGCTGTTTTTT. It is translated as CASSPGVDLGLFF.

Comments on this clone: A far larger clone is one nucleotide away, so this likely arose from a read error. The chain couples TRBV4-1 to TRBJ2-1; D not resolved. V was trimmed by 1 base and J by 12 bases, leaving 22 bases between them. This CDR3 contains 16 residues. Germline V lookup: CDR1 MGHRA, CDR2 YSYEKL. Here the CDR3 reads CASSQVDILVFGGQFF. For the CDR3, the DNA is TGCGCCAGCAGCCAAGTTGACATTTTGGTTTTCGGTGGGCAGTTCTTC.

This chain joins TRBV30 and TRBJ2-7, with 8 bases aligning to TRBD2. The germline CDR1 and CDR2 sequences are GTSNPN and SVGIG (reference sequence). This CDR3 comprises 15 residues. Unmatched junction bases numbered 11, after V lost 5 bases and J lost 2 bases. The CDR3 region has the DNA TGTGCCTGGCGGGAGGGGGGGACACTTCCCTACGAGCAGTACTTC. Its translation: CAWREGGTLPYEQYF.

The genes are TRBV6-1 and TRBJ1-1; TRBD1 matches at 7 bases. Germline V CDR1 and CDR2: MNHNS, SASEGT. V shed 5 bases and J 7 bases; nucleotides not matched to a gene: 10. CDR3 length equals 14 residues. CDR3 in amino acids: CASSPRDSGREAFF. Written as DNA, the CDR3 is TGTGCCAGCAGTCCCCGGGACAGTGGCCGTGAAGCTTTCTTT.